This TCR beta chain derives from a study of blood T cell repertoires in COVID-19. Study in general: Samples came from the United States, Italy and Spain, spanning acute and convalescent COVID-19. T cells, B-cell-depleted T cells, or PBMCs supplied cDNA or gDNA.

Per the original data handling: Amplified reference gene primers provided the basis for estimating nucleated cell counts. Assay: immunoSEQ multiplex PCR; the TCRdb copy retains only in-frame clones and omits some. V, J and clone size derive from that table, while D and trimming were established from the DNA sequence. Of approximately 500,000 clones in the sample, approximately 85% are singletons; the top ten hold 3.2%. Germline V lookup: CDR1 LGHDT, CDR2 YNNKEL (reference sequence). This CDR3 contains 15 residues. The V segment lost 4 bases and the J segment 13 bases; nucleotides outside the gene matches: 10. This clone has a handful of counts.

The chain employs TRBV3-1 (or the pseudogene TRBV3-2) and TRBJ2-1; 13 bases are shared with TRBD2. The sequencing sample was made of peripheral blood. This TCR derives from a human donor in a cohort sampled during active COVID-19. CDR3 residues: CASSPGTSGVYSQFF. DNA of the CDR3: TGTGCCAGCAGCCCCGGGACTAGCGGGGTCTATTCCCAGTTCTTC.